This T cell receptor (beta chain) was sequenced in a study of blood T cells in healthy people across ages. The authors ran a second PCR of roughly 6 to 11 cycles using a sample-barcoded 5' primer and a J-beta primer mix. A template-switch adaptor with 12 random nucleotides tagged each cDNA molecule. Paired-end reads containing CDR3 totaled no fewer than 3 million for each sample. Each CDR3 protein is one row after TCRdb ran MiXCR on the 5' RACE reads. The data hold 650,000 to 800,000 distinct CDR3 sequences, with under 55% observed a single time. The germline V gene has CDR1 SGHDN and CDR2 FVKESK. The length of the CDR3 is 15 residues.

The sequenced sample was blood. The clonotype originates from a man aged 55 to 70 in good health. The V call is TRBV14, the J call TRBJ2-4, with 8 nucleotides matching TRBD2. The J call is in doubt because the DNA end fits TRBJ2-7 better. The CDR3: CASSLRRAGVYEQYF. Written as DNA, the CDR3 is TGTGCCAGCAGCCTACGACGAGCGGGGGTCTACGAGCAGTACTTC.